The sequence of this T cell receptor beta chain was determined in a study of shared clonotypes between healthy human individuals (dated by TCRdb to the early 2020s). Study-level background: The cohort comprised a couple of women and three men aged 18 to 49 years. For each donor, CD4 naive and CD4 memory were each given three plates, CD8 naive was given two plates, and CD8 memory was given one plate. Blood TCR repertoires of five healthy adults were deeply sequenced to estimate repertoire size and the extent of clonotype sharing between individuals. To increase sequencing depth and limit assay-specific biases, different laboratories used diverse techniques to prepare libraries and sequence TCR repertoires. Each donor's leukapheresis produced roughly between about 0.9 and 9.5 billion PBMCs.

V and J lose 0 bases and 4 bases, and a span of 12 bases separates them. CDR1 and CDR2 are drawn from the germline V gene: KGHSH, LQKENI. The cysteine opens and the phenylalanine closes a CDR3 of 15 amino acids. Only CDR3 DNA remains: 45 bases, in frame from the first base. Summary of the overall study and its limitations: Across a few donors, approximately 4.9% of naive CD4, approximately 3.6% of naive CD8, about 2.3% of memory CD4, and 0.4% of memory CD8 clonotypes were shared. Sampling was limited to blood, and TCR repertoires in tissue likely differ from TCR repertoires in blood. Pairwise subsampling led to the expectation that sequencing depth would affect the degree of clonotype sharing among donors. Incomplete sequencing was indicated by rarefaction of sorted-subset datasets, despite the large sequencing depth. Because the study included a small number of donors, the genetic and exposure-history diversity represented was limited. Larger estimated clonotype richness was generally found for naive subsets than for memory subsets. Clonotypes shared by all four sorted-subset donors showed higher generation probabilities than non-shared clonotypes.

Using the deep immunoSEQ assay, TCR CDR3 regions were amplified from genomic DNA by multiplex PCR. Extracted genomic DNA from each cell subset was spread evenly across all wells of several immunoSEQ 96-well plates, with each plate serving as a replicate. For sorted subsets, each replicate PCR was loaded with around 200 ng genomic DNA, equivalent to about 30,000 T cell genomes. Purified libraries were measured with a Qubit 3.0 fluorometer, size-checked on a Bioanalyzer 2100, and measured again with the KAPA Library Quantification kit. Each immunoSEQ 96-well plate was sequenced on its own single-read 150-cycle Illumina NextSeq 550 flow cell. The paper's data handling went like this. Because the immunoSEQ output held only junctional sequences and lacked quality scores, the filtering could not match the filtering applied to full-length reads. To assign V/J genes and CDR3, sequences were annotated against IMGT germline references using PyIR, a Python wrapper for IgBLAST v1.9. Reads were filtered out if the reads had weak V/J assignments (E-value above 1e-6), no CDR3, stop codons, out-of-frame junctions, or ambiguous translated residues. V3J clonotypes were defined by identical inferred V gene, J gene, and CDR3 amino acid sequence. Percentage overlap between repertoires was calculated by dividing the number of shared unique clonotypes by the size of the smaller repertoire. Repertoire richness was assessed with RTK rarefaction, the Chao1 estimator, and Recon v2.1 estimates of unobserved clonotypes. For all TCRbeta clonotypes obtained by the gDNA method from a handful of donors, generation probabilities were computed with OLGA. TCRdb took over this immuneACCESS table, retaining in-frame rearrangements with V and J assigned. Such tables are incomplete; in checked studies, under half of the missing clones stem from an unresolved V gene, and the remainder is unexplained. The D gene and trimming were derived from the DNA, and the V and J assignments and clone size from that table. In this sample the table shows some 200,000 clones, 90% to 95% of which occur a single time. Around 0.067% of the sample is in the top ten clones.

Healthy HIV-negative adults with no recently reported acute infections or vaccinations were included as donors. Every donor was a Caucasian adult living in Nashville, Tennessee, USA. CD4+ T cells were enriched through magnetic negative selection, after which naive cells were positively selected on CD45RA and the remaining negative fraction served as the memory subset. After blood collection by leukapheresis, PBMCs were isolated using Ficoll-Histopaque density gradient centrifugation and then cryopreserved in the vapor phase of liquid nitrogen. Purity and quantity of every magnetically sorted T cell population were checked by analytical flow cytometry. From each sorted fraction, genomic DNA was isolated and quantified by UV absorbance on a Nanodrop 2000c. About this clone: This receptor's antigen is unknown. No clone much larger than this one lies a single base away; base qualities are absent.

Sequenced input: naive CD4+ T cells sorted from blood. Per the publication, the cell subset or site label means: CD45RA+ positively selected. The clonotype originates from a woman aged 25-40 years in good health. The rearrangement combines TRBV18 with TRBJ1-2; no D gene can be assigned with confidence. The CDR3 reads as follows: CASSPPGPATYGYTF. The DNA reads TGTGCCAGCTCACCACCGGGTCCAGCGACCTATGGCTACACCTTC.